Below are 28 T cell receptor beta chains sequenced from a single sample in a study of cytomegalovirus exposure and HLA in healthy donors. Researchers ran the PCR with 60 Vbeta and 13 Jbeta primers. The method was immunoSEQ multiplex PCR; TCRdb's version includes in-frame clones alone and lacks a portion of them. This repertoire shows about 190,000 clones, about 80% found once; its top ten account for approximately 0.99%. Sequencing used PBMCs. The receptors stem from a woman aged 40-49 years in good health and CMV-seronegative.

This clone has a handful of counts. The rearrangement links TRBV18 to TRBJ1-2, with D possibly being TRBD1 (5 bases). Looked up from germline, CDR1 is KGHSH and CDR2 is LQKENI. V lost 2 bases, J lost 8 bases, and 21 bases lay in between. The CDR3 consists of 16 residues. The CDR3 DNA follows: TGTGCCAGCTCACCAGAGTGGCAAGGGACTCGAGAAGGCTACACCTTC. Its protein product is CASSPEWQGTREGYTF.

The chain uses TRBV12-5 and TRBJ2-3, with TRBD1 as a possible D gene (6 bases). The CDR3 is 13 amino acids. The V and J ends lost 7 bases and 8 bases respectively, with 16 bases between them. Germline values: CDR1 LGHNT, CDR2 FRNRAP. The CDR3 loop is CASALGGTLTQYF. The CDR3 region has the DNA TGTGCTAGTGCCCTAGGGGGAACCCTTACGCAGTATTTT. Filled out from reference TRBV12-5 and TRBJ2-3, the complete variable domain reads DARVTQTPRHKVTEMGQEVTMRCQPILGHNTVFWYRQTMMQGLELLAYFRNRAPLDDSGMPKDRFSAEMPDATLATLKIQPSEPRDSAVYFCASALGGTLTQYFGPGTRLTVL.

This clone was counted only a few times. The chain uses TRBV11-2 and TRBJ1-1; TRBD1 agrees at 9 bases. V was pared by 2 bases and J by 3 bases, with 16 bases of the junction left unmatched. The CDR3 consists of 19 residues. In germline, CDR1 is SGHAT, CDR2 FQNNGV. CDR3 loop: CASSLRSPQGAVKDTEAFF. DNA for the CDR3: TGTGCCAGCAGCTTAAGATCCCCACAGGGGGCGGTTAAGGACACTGAAGCTTTCTTT. Looking up the rest from reference TRBV11-2 and TRBJ1-1 gives the full variable domain: EAGVAQSPRYKIIEKRQSVAFWCNPISGHATLYWYQQILGQGPKLLIQFQNNGVVDDSQLPKDRFSAERLKGVDSTLKIQPAKLEDSAVYLCASSLRSPQGAVKDTEAFFGQGTRLTVV.

The chain employs TRBV5-1 and TRBJ2-1; TRBD2 is a possible D gene (6 bases). Trimming shortened V by 1 base and J by 6 bases, and 8 bases separated the two germline ends. The CDR3 runs 13 residues. Germline V gene data show CDR1 as SGHRS and CDR2 as YFSETQ. This CDR3 is CASSLRTTNEQFF. In nucleotides, the CDR3 is TGCGCCAGCAGCTTGCGGACTACCAATGAGCAGTTCTTC.

The gene calls are TRBV30 and TRBJ1-5; 10 bases fit TRBD1. Germline V gene sequence: CDR1 GTSNPN, CDR2 SVGIG (reference sequence). Losses at the gene ends were 3 bases for V and 1 base for J; bases not matched to a gene: 3. The CDR3 totals 15 residues. CDR3: CAWRGQGTSNQPQHF. CDR3 DNA sequence: TGTGCCTGGAGGGGACAGGGGACCAGCAATCAGCCCCAGCATTTT.

The chain recombines TRBV7-9 with TRBJ2-1, with TRBD2 identical over 10 bases. The germline V gene encodes CDR1 SEHNR and CDR2 FQNEAQ (reference sequence). With 1 base clipped from V and 7 bases from J, the junction kept 4 bases outside the gene matches. This CDR3 contains 15 residues. The DNA for the CDR3 is TGTGCCAGCAGCTTAGGTGTAGCGGGAGGAAATGAGCAGTTCTTC. Protein: CASSLGVAGGNEQFF.

The count of this clone is one. This sequence joins TRBV5-6 and TRBJ1-2; D is possibly TRBD1 (5 bases). The germline V gene has CDR1 SGHDT and CDR2 YYEEEE. The CDR3 extends over 12 amino acids. V was cut by 6 bases and J by 7 bases, with 13 bases left in between. The CDR3 is CASTIGVGGYTF. CDR3 nucleotide sequence: TGTGCCAGCACCATAGGGGTAGGTGGCTACACCTTC.

About this clone: One end of the junction is discordant with germline, which a read error may explain. The gene calls are TRBV25-1 and TRBJ2-3, with 7 bases identical to TRBD1. CDR1 and CDR2 (germline): MGHDK, SYGVNS. The CDR3 sequence is 13 residues long. CDR3 sequence (DNA): TGTGCCAGCAGTGACCCCGGGACAGCTACGCAGTATTTT. It is translated as CASSDPGTATQYF.

V is TRBV5-4 and J is TRBJ2-7; maybe TRBD2 (6 bases). Germline V gene lookup returns CDR1 SGHNT and CDR2 YYREEE (reference sequence). V was pared by 4 bases and J by 2 bases, with 16 bases between. The CDR3 has 15 residues. The DNA for the CDR3 is TGTGCCAGCAGCCCCGATGCCGGGAGAACCTACGAGCAGTACTTC. Translating it yields CASSPDAGRTYEQYF.

This chain links TRBV7-2 with TRBJ2-1; 10 nucleotides align to TRBD2. J lost 9 bases, V lost 3 bases, and 11 bases had no gene match. The germline V gene has CDR1 SGHTA and CDR2 FQGNSA. The CDR3 contains 16 residues. The CDR3 loop is CASSFSLAGVGVEQFF. The CDR3 DNA follows: TGTGCCAGCAGCTTTTCTCTAGCGGGAGTCGGAGTTGAGCAGTTCTTC.

This chain connects TRBV19 to TRBJ1-5, with TRBD1 as a possible D gene (5 bases). Trimming removed 3 bases at V and 1 base at J, with 10 bases between. This CDR3 contains 15 residues. Per the germline V gene, CDR1 is LNHDA and CDR2 is SQIVND (reference sequence). CDR3 region: CASSIGRASNQPQHF. For the CDR3, the DNA is TGTGCCAGTAGTATCGGCAGGGCGAGCAATCAGCCCCAGCATTTT.

This chain uses TRBV2 with TRBJ1-2, with 7 bases aligning to TRBD1. The germline gives CDR1 SNHLY, CDR2 FYNNEI. This CDR3 is built from 14 residues. V shed 6 bases and J 4 bases; nucleotides not matched to a gene: 8. The CDR3 sequence is CASRDVSGGYGYTF. The CDR3 DNA reads as TGTGCCAGCAGAGACGTATCAGGGGGCTATGGCTACACCTTC.

This chain uses TRBV7-9 with TRBJ1-5, with 7 nucleotides matching TRBD1. V lost 1 base and J lost 10; bases outside the gene matches: 16. The CDR3 consists of 17 residues. Germline V gives CDR1 SEHNR, CDR2 FQNEAQ (reference sequence). The CDR3 loop is CASSLGQGSHGSGPQHF. The CDR3 DNA follows: TGTGCCAGCAGCTTAGGACAGGGATCCCATGGGAGTGGTCCCCAGCATTTT.

The chain combines TRBV7-2 with TRBJ1-5, with D tentatively TRBD1 (6 bases). V was clipped by 1 base and J by 9 bases, with 13 bases between them. The length of the CDR3 is 14 residues. The germline gives CDR1 SGHTA, CDR2 FQGNSA. CDR3 protein: CASSLDLTDRPQHF. For the CDR3, the DNA is TGTGCCAGCAGCTTAGATTTAACGGACAGGCCCCAGCATTTT.

A few counts support this clone. The chain employs TRBV30 and TRBJ1-2; perhaps TRBD1 as D (6 bases). CDR3 size: 12 residues. The V gene lost 1 base and the J gene lost 5 bases, with 8 bases spanning the gap. Germline assignment: CDR1 GTSNPN and CDR2 SVGIG (reference sequence). The CDR3 reads CAWSGTVYGYTF. The CDR3 DNA follows: TGTGCCTGGAGTGGGACAGTTTATGGCTACACCTTC.

The chain recombines TRBV19 with TRBJ1-5; a weak D match, TRBD1 (5 bases). The germline gives CDR1 LNHDA, CDR2 SQIVND (reference sequence). The CDR3 spans 14 residues. V was pared by 3 bases and J by 4 bases, with 10 bases between. The CDR3 here is CASSIGPGNQPQHF. CDR3 DNA: TGTGCCAGTAGTATCGGCCCAGGGAATCAGCCCCAGCATTTT.

The V gene is TRBV5-1, the J gene TRBJ2-1; tentative D call: TRBD2 (5 bases). V lost 4 bases, J lost 10 bases, and 21 bases lay in between. Per germline, CDR1 SGHRS and CDR2 YFSETQ. The CDR3 spans 15 residues. CDR3 residues: CASSPGPNEGGEQFF. As DNA, the CDR3 is TGCGCCAGCAGCCCTGGGCCGAACGAGGGCGGAGAGCAGTTCTTC.

The V call is TRBV2, the J call TRBJ1-3, with 8 bases identical to TRBD1. The CDR3 covers 15 residues. CDR1 and CDR2 from the germline V gene are SNHLY and FYNNEI. The trim removed 7 bases at V and 0 bases at J, leaving 5 bases unmatched. The CDR3 here is CASKMDRASGNTIYF. In DNA form, the CDR3 reads TGTGCCAGCAAGATGGACAGGGCCTCTGGAAACACCATATATTTT.

The chain carries TRBV19 and TRBJ1-5; TRBD1 might be the D (5 bases). Germline lookup yields CDR1 LNHDA and CDR2 SQIVND (reference sequence). Trimming pared 5 bases from V and 1 base from J, leaving 12 bases between. The CDR3 is 15 amino acids. CDR3 sequence: CASSAVDNSNQPQHF. The CDR3 DNA sequence: TGTGCCAGTAGTGCGGTGGACAACAGCAATCAGCCCCAGCATTTT.

Concerning this clone: An end of the junction does not agree with germline; a read error may underlie this. The J gene is TRBJ2-2, the V gene TRBV7-9; TRBD1 agrees at 7 bases. Germline assignment: CDR1 SEHNR and CDR2 FQNEAQ (reference sequence). The CDR3 contains 12 residues. CDR3 in amino acids: CSSSQGAGELFF. The CDR3 nucleotides read TGTTCCAGCAGCCAGGGGGCCGGGGAGCTGTTTTTT.

The chain couples TRBV10-3 to TRBJ1-1; TRBD1 agrees at 8 bases. Germline V gives CDR1 ENHRY, CDR2 SYGVKD. J gave up 8 bases and V 2 bases, and 7 bases lay outside the gene matches. The CDR3 runs 14 residues. In DNA form, the CDR3 reads TGTGCCATCAGTGAGCAACAGGGGGTCCAAGAAGCTTTCTTT. Its protein is CAISEQQGVQEAFF.

The DNA for the CDR3 is TGTGCCAGCAGCGTAGGTACAGGGGCTACCGGGGAGCTGTTTTTT. It yields the protein CASSVGTGATGELFF. J is TRBJ2-2 and V is TRBV9, with 7 bases matching TRBD1. In germline, CDR1 is SGDLS, CDR2 YYNGEE. V dropped 0 bases and J dropped 5; count of bases not matched to a gene: 4. This CDR3 has 15 amino acids. The entire variable domain, with the rest obtained from reference TRBV9 and TRBJ2-2, is as follows: DSGVTQTPKHLITATGQRVTLRCSPRSGDLSVYWYQQSLDQGLQFLIQYYNGEERAKGNILERFSAQQFPDLHSELNLSSLELGDSALYFCASSVGTGATGELFFGEGSRLTVL.

The chain employs TRBV7-8 and TRBJ1-1; a possible D gene is TRBD1 (5 bases). The CDR3 consists of 17 residues. The ends were cut back, 2 bases at V and 0 bases at J, with 16 bases in the middle. Germline loops: CDR1 SGHVS, CDR2 FQNEAQ. The CDR3 reads CASSLSGASHLNTEAFF. In DNA form, the CDR3 reads TGTGCCAGCAGCTTAAGCGGGGCGTCTCACCTGAACACTGAAGCTTTCTTT.

The rearrangement uses TRBV7-2 and TRBJ2-7; 8 bases line up with TRBD2. The trim removed 5 bases at V and 4 bases at J, leaving 7 bases unmatched. The CDR3 runs 14 residues. Looked up from germline, CDR1 is SGHTA and CDR2 is FQGNSA. The DNA for the CDR3 is TGTGCCAGCAGCACCGGGACTAGGGCTTACGAGCAGTACTTC. Protein: CASSTGTRAYEQYF.

This chain connects TRBV5-1 to TRBJ2-3; maybe TRBD2 (6 bases). CDR1 is SGHRS, CDR2 YFSETQ, per germline. V lost 4 bases and J 2 bases, leaving 17 bases between the germline ends. The CDR3 totals 16 residues. CDR3 sequence reads: CASSVGTGRHTDTQYF. CDR3 DNA: TGCGCCAGCAGCGTGGGGACTGGCCGTCACACAGATACGCAGTATTTT.

The chain employs TRBV28 and TRBJ1-1; possible D gene TRBD1, 6 bases. With 5 bases removed from V and 3 bases from J, the gap between germline ends came to 13 bases. Germline V gene lookup returns CDR1 MDHEN and CDR2 SYDVKM. The CDR3 is 14 residues long. CDR3 DNA sequence: TGTGCCAGCAGTCCTGGACAGCGCTACACTGAAGCTTTCTTT. Its translation is CASSPGQRYTEAFF.

This clone was recorded once. The chain links TRBV2 to TRBJ1-4; possibly TRBD1 for D (6 bases). Deletions cut 8 bases from V and 3 bases from J, with 28 bases between. Looked up from germline, CDR1 is SNHLY and CDR2 is FYNNEI. The CDR3 sequence is 19 residues long. The CDR3 bases are TGTGCCAGCCGGGGGGATCCCCGGGACGCTAAGGGGGCTAATGAAAAACTGTTTTTT. It encodes CASRGDPRDAKGANEKLFF.

The gene calls are TRBV7-8 and TRBJ1-1, with a possible D match to TRBD1 (6 bases). V shed 0 bases and J shed 1 base, with 9 bases lying between them. Germline V gene sequence: CDR1 SGHVS, CDR2 FQNEAQ. This CDR3 has 15 amino acids. This CDR3 is CASSLATGWNTEAFF. The CDR3 DNA reads TGTGCCAGCAGCTTAGCGACAGGATGGAACACTGAAGCTTTCTTT. Using reference TRBV7-8 and TRBJ1-1 for the parts outside the CDR3, the full variable domain is GAGVSQSPRYKVAKRGQDVALRCDPISGHVSLFWYQQALGQGPEFLTYFQNEAQLDKSGLPSDRFFAERPEGSVSTLKIQRTQQEDSAVYLCASSLATGWNTEAFFGQGTRLTVV.